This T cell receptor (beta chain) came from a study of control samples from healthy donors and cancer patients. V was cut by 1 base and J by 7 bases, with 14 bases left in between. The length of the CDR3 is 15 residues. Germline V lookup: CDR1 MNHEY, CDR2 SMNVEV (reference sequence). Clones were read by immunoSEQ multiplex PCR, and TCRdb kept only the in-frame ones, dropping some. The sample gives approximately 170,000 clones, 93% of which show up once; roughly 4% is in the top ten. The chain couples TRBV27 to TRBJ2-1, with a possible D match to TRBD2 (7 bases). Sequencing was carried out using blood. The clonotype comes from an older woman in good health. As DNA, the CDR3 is TGTGCCAGCAGTTTATATTTGGGGGGGCTTAATGAGCAGTTCTTC. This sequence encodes CASSLYLGGLNEQFF.